This T cell receptor beta chain was sequenced for a study of cytomegalovirus exposure and HLA in healthy donors. Study overall: The 130 or so validation repertoires, a later analysis reported, used the same platform as the 550 to 700 repertoires from the first cohort. General study findings and limits: There were some public TCRs occurring in many donors, but most TCR sequences were rare. The investigators catalogued under 200 TCR beta chains as cytomegalovirus-associated.

V lost 0 bases, J lost 9 bases, and 7 bases stayed unmatched. This CDR3 has 14 amino acids. Germline loops: CDR1 SGHAT, CDR2 FQNNGV. Points on this clone: The antigen remains undetermined.

Only in-frame clones appear in the TCRdb table, and some are missing; sequencing was by immunoSEQ multiplex PCR. The data contain about 130,000 clones, roughly nine tenths of them singletons. The sequencing sample was made of PBMCs. The J gene is TRBJ1-2, the V gene TRBV11-2; TRBD1 agrees at 7 bases. This clonotype was obtained from a woman younger than 30 in good health and CMV-seropositive. CDR3 coding DNA: TGTGCCAGCAGCTTAGAGGTCAGGGGGTCTCGCTACACCTTC. Translation: CASSLEVRGSRYTF.